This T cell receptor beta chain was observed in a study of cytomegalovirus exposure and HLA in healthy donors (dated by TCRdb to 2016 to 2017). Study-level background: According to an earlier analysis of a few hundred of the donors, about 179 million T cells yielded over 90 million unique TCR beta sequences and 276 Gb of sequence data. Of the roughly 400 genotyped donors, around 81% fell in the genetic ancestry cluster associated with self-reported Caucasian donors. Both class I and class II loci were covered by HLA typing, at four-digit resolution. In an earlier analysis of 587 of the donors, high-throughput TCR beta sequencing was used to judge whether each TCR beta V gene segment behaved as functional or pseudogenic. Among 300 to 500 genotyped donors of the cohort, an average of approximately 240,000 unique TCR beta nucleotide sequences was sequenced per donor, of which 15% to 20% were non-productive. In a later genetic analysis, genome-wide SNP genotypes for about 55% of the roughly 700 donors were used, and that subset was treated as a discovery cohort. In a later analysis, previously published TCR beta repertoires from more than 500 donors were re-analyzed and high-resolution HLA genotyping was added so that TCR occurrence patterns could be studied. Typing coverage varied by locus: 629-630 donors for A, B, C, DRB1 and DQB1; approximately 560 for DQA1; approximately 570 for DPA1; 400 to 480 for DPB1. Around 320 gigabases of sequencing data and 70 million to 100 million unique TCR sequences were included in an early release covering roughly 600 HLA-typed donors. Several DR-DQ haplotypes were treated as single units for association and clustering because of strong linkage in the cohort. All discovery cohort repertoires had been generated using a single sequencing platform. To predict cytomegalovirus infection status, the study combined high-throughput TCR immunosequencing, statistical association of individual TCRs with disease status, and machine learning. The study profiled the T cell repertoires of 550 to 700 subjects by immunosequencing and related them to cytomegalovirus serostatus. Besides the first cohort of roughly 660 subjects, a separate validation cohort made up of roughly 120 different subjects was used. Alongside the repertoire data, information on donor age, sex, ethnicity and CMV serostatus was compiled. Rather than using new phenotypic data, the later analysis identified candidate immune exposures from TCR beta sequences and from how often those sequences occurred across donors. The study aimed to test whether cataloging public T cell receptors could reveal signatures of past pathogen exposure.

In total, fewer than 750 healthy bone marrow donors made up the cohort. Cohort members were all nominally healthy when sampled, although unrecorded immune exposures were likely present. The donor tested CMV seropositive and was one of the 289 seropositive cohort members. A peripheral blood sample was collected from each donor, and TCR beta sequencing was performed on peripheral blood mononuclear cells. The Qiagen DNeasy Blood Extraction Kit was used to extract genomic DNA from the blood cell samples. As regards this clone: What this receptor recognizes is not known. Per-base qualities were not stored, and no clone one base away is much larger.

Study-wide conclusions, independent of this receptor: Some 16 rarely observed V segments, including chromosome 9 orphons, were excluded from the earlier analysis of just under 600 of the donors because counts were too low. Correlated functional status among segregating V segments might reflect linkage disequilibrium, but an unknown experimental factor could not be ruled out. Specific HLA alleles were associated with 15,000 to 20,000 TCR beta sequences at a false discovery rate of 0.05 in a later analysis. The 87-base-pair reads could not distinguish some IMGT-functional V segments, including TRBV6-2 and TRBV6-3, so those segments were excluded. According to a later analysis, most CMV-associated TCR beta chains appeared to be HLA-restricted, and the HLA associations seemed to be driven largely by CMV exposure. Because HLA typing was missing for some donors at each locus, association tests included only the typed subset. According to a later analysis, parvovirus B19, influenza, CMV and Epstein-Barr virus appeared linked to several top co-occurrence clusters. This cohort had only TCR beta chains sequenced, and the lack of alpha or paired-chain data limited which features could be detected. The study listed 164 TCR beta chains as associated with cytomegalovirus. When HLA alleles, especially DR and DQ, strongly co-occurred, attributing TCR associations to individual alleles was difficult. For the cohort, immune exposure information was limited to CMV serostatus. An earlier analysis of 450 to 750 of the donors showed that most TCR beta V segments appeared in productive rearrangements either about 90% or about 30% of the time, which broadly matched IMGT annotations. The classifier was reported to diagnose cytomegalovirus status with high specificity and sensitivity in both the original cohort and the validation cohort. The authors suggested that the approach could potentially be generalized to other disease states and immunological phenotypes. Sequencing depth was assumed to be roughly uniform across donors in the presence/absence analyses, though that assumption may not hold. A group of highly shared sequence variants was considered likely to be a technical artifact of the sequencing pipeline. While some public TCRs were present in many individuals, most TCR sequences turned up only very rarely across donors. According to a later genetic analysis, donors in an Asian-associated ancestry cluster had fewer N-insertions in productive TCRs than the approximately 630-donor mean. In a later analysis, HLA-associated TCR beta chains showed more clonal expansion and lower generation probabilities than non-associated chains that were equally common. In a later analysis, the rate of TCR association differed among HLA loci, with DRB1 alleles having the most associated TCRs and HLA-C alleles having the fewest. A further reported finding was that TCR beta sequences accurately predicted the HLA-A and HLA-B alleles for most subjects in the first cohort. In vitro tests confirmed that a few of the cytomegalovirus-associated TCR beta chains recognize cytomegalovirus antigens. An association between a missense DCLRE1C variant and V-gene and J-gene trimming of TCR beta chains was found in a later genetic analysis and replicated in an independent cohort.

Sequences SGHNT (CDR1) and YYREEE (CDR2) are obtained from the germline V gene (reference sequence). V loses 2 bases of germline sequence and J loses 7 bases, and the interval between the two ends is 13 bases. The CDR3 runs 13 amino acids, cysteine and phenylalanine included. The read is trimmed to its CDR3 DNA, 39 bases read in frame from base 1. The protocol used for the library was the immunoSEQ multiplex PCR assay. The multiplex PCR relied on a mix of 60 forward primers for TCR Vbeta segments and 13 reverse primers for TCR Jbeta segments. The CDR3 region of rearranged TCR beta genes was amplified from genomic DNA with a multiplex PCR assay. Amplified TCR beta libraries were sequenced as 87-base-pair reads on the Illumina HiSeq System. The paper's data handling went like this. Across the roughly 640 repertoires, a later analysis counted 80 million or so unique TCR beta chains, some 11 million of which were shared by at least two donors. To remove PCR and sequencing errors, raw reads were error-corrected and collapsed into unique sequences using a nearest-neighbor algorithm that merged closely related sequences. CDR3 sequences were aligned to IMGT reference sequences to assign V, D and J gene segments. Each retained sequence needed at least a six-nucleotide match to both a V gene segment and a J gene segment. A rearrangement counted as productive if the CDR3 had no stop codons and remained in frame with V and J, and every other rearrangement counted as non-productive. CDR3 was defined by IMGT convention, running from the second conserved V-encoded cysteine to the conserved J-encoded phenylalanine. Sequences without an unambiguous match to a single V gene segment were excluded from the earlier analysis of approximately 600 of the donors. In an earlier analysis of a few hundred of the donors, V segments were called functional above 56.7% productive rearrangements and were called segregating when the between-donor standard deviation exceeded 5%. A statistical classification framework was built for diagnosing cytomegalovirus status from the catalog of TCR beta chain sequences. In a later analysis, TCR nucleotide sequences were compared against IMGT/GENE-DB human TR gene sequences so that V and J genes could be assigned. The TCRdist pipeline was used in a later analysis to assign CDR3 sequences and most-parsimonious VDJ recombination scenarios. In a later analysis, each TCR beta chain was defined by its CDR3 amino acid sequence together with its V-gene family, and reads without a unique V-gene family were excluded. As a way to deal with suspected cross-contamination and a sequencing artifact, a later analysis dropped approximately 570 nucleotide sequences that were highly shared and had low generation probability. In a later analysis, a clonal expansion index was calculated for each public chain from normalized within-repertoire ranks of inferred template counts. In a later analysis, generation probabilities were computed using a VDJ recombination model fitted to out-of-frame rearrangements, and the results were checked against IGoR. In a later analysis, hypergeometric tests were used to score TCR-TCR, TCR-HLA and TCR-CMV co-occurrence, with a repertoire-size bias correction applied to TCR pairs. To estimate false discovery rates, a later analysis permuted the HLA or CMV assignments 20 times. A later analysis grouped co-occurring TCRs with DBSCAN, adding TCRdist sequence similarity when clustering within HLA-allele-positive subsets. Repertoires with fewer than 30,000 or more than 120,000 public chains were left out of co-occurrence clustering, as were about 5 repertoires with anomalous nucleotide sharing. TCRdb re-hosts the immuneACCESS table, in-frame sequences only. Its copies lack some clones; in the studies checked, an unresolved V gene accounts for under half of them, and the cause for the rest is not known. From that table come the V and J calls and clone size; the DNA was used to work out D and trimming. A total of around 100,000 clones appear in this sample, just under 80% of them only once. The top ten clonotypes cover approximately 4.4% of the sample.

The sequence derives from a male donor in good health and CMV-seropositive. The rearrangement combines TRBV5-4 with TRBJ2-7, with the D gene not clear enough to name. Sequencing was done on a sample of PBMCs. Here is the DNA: TGTGCCAGCAGCTTTAAAGGAACGAGGGAGCAGTACTTC. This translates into CASSFKGTREQYF.